The entry below describes one TCR beta chain. The data were obtained in a study of T cells after yellow fever vaccination. TCRdb called the 5' RACE reads again in MiXCR, with one record for every CDR3 protein. The sample consists of 200,000 to 300,000 distinct CDR3 sequences, 6.5% to 7.5% of them appearing once. The CDR3 has 20 residues. After removal of 2 bases from V and 3 bases from J, the junction contained 16 bases not matched to a gene. Germline V gene sequence: CDR1 SGHAT, CDR2 FQNNGV. The chain links TRBV11-2 to TRBJ2-3; 11 bases fit TRBD2. Sequences were derived from CD4+ T cells sorted from PBMCs, sampled on the day of the yellow fever booster vaccination. The source is a man aged 25 to 40 who received the YFV17D yellow fever vaccine. The CDR3: CASSLYATSSGRKSTDTQYF. CDR3 DNA: TGTGCCAGCAGCTTATACGCCACCTCTAGCGGGAGGAAGTCTACAGATACGCAGTATTTT. Full variable domain (remainder filled in from reference TRBV11-2 and TRBJ2-3): EAGVAQSPRYKIIEKRQSVAFWCNPISGHATLYWYQQILGQGPKLLIQFQNNGVVDDSQLPKDRFSAERLKGVDSTLKIQPAKLEDSAVYLCASSLYATSSGRKSTDTQYFGPGTRLTVL.